This T cell receptor beta chain was captured by sequencing in a study of T cells in Graves' hyperthyroidism and ophthalmopathy. Study results and limitations: Among thyroid clonotypes expanded above 0.001, most also appeared in blood.

This clonotype was recorded at least ten times. Its antigen is unknown. RNA transcripts served as the template for amplifying TCR beta CDR3 regions. When the TCR CDR3 underwent first-round RT-PCR, the HTBI primer set was used. TCRdb reprocessed the multiplex PCR reads via MiXCR and lists one record per CDR3 protein. This sample has hundreds of thousands of distinct CDR3 sequences, with about 20% found just once. This receptor was taken from a man younger than 45 with Graves' ophthalmopathy. Source material: blood.

For the CDR3, the DNA is TGTGCCAGCAGTTTAGATCAGCGGAAAATCTCCTACGAGCAGTACTTC. Translation gives CASSLDQRKISYEQYF. J is TRBJ2-7 and V is TRBV12-3 or TRBV12-4; tentatively, D is TRBD2 (5 bases). The CDR3 covers 16 residues. V was clipped by 1 base and J by 0 bases, with 13 bases between them.